This record concerns one T cell receptor (beta chain) sequence. Its antigen is not identified. This CDR3 is built from 14 residues. Trimming removed 2 bases at V and 8 bases at J, with 13 bases between. CDR1 and CDR2 from the germline V gene are SGHDT and YYEEEE. This sample is part of a study of Ad26.COV2.S vaccination and SARS-CoV-2 variants. General study results and limits: Overall T cell responses may have been underestimated by the analyses of TCR breadth and depth. Spike-specific responses of CD8+ and CD4+ T cells were reported to display substantial breadth after vaccination. Researchers reported similar non-spike TCR breadth in vaccine and placebo recipients. Ad26.COV2.S recipients had broader spike-specific TCRs (P = 0.0014).

The repertoire was sequenced with immunoSEQ multiplex PCR; TCRdb's copy has only in-frame clones and lacks some. This sample yields fewer than 100,000 clones, of which more than 65% are seen a single time; 16% belongs to the top ten. The receptor comes from a human donor who had recovered from COVID-19. Source: peripheral blood, taken after recovery from COVID-19. The V and J genes are TRBV5-6 and TRBJ1-4, with D possibly TRBD1 on 5 matching bases. CDR3 protein: CASSFSGTREKLFF. CDR3 sequence (DNA): TGTGCCAGCAGCTTTTCCGGGACCCGGGAAAAACTGTTTTTT.